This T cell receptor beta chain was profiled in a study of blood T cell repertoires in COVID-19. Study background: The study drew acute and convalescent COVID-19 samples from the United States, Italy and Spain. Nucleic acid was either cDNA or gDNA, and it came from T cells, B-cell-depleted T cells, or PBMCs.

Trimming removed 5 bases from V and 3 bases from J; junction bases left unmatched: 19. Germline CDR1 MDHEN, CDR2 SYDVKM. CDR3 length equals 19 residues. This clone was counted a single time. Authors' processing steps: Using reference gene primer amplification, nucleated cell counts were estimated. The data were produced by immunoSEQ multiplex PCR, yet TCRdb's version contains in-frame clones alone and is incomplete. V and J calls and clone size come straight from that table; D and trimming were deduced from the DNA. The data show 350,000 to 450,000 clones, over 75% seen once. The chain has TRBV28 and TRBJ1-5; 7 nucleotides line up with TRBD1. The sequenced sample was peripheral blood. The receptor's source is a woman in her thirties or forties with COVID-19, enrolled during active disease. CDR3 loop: CASSHRTLRQGTSNQPQHF. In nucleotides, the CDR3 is TGTGCCAGCAGTCACCGTACCCTTCGACAGGGTACTTCCAATCAGCCCCAGCATTTT.